The next 18 T cell receptor beta chains were all read from a single sample in a study of cytomegalovirus exposure and HLA in healthy donors. Both 60 Vbeta primers and 13 Jbeta primers went into the PCR. Measured with immunoSEQ multiplex PCR; TCRdb has only the in-frame clones, and not every one. Of about 110,000 clones in the sample, 60% to 70% are singletons; the top ten hold around 3.9%. Sequenced material: PBMCs. The receptor source for this set is a young man in good health and CMV-seropositive.

This clone was found a few times. V usage is TRBV5-1 and J usage is TRBJ1-6; 9 bases line up with TRBD1. In germline, CDR1 is SGHRS, CDR2 YFSETQ. This CDR3 spans 13 amino acids. V gave up 7 bases and J gave up 10 bases; unmatched junction bases: 6. For the CDR3, the DNA is TGCGCCAGCGGACAGGGGAAAGGATCACCCCTCCACTTT. Residues: CASGQGKGSPLHF.

V is TRBV2 and J is TRBJ2-5, with 7 bases identical to TRBD2. Germline CDR1 reads SNHLY; CDR2 reads FYNNEI. The CDR3 runs 16 residues. V lost 4 bases to trimming and J lost 0 bases; unmatched junction nucleotides: 8. The CDR3 region is CASSVSAGVYQETQYF. Written as DNA, the CDR3 is TGTGCCAGCAGTGTATCGGCGGGGGTATACCAAGAGACCCAGTACTTC.

V and J are TRBV5-1 and TRBJ2-3, with 7 bases identical to TRBD2. Trimming removed 0 bases from V and 1 base from J; junction bases left unmatched: 8. Germline V gene data show CDR1 as SGHRS and CDR2 as YFSETQ. This CDR3 spans 17 amino acids. CDR3 sequence reads: CASSLAEGTTRTDTQYF. The CDR3 DNA reads TGCGCCAGCAGCTTGGCCGAGGGGACTACCCGCACAGATACGCAGTATTTT.

The chain links TRBV7-2 to TRBJ1-1; D not certain. The CDR3 runs 16 residues. Germline assignment: CDR1 SGHTA and CDR2 FQGNSA. Between the trimmed V and J ends, which lost 0 bases and 3 bases, there was a span of 14 bases. CDR3 in amino acids: CASSLAGGILDTEAFF. DNA for the CDR3: TGTGCCAGCAGCTTAGCAGGAGGGATATTGGACACTGAAGCTTTCTTT.

The rearrangement links TRBV12-5 to TRBJ1-6; 11 bases fit TRBD1. This CDR3 has 19 residues. Germline CDR1 LGHNT, CDR2 FRNRAP. V trimming: 5 bases; J trimming: 0 bases; junction bases outside the gene matches: 9. The CDR3 loop reads CASGPGQGARSSYNSPLHF. In DNA, the CDR3 is TGTGCTAGTGGTCCAGGACAGGGGGCGCGAAGCTCCTATAATTCACCCCTCCACTTT.

The V and J genes are TRBV7-6 and TRBJ1-4; D perhaps matches TRBD1 (6 bases). The CDR3 runs 14 residues. The V gene's germline CDR1 is SGHVS and CDR2 FNYEAQ. Trimming shortened V by 5 bases and J by 2 bases, and 9 bases separated the two germline ends. The CDR3 DNA sequence: TGTGCCAGCAGCATGGGACACACTAATGAAAAACTGTTTTTT. Encoded protein: CASSMGHTNEKLFF.

This clone has just one count. The chain joins TRBV6-5 to TRBJ2-2; D might be TRBD2 (6 bases). V lost 5 bases, J lost 5 bases, and 12 bases lay in between. CDR1 is MNHEY, CDR2 SVGAGI, per germline. The CDR3 extends over 14 amino acids. CDR3 residues: CASSPGLGTGELFF. The CDR3 region has the DNA TGTGCCAGCAGTCCGGGACTCGGAACCGGGGAGCTGTTTTTT.

The chain employs TRBV4-1 and TRBJ1-1; D is unresolved. V was clipped by 6 bases and J by 0 bases, with 8 bases between them. Per germline, CDR1 MGHRA and CDR2 YSYEKL. CDR3 length: 13 amino acids. CDR3 bases: TGCGCCAGCAGGGGTAGCATGAACACTGAAGCTTTCTTT. Translation gives CASRGSMNTEAFF.

The chain is built from TRBV11-2 and TRBJ2-3; D gene uncertain. This CDR3 comprises 16 residues. From germline, CDR1 is SGHAT and CDR2 FQNNGV. Trimming cost V 3 bases and J 0 bases, with 13 bases left between them. In DNA form, the CDR3 reads TGTGCCAGCAGCTTGGGCTTGATTCCTAGCACAGATACGCAGTATTTT. Translated, it gives CASSLGLIPSTDTQYF.

The gene calls are TRBV9 and TRBJ2-2; D remains ambiguous. The CDR3 has 12 amino acids. V lost 0 bases and J 6 bases, leaving 3 bases between the germline ends. CDR1 is SGDLS, CDR2 YYNGEE, per germline. CDR3: CASSVGPGELFF. The CDR3, as DNA: TGTGCCAGCAGCGTAGGGCCCGGGGAGCTGTTTTTT.

The gene calls are TRBV11-2 and TRBJ1-3, with 7 bases matching TRBD1. The germline gives CDR1 SGHAT, CDR2 FQNNGV. The CDR3 is 14 amino acids. The J segment lost 4 bases and the V segment lost 5 bases, leaving 5 bases of the junction unmatched. The CDR3 loop reads CASSPTGVGNTIYF. Written as DNA, the CDR3 is TGTGCCAGCAGCCCTACAGGGGTCGGAAACACCATATATTTT.

Points on this clone: One end of the junction varies from germline; a read error may be responsible. This chain links TRBV6-1 with TRBJ1-3; no reliable D call. The germline V gene encodes CDR1 MNHNS and CDR2 SASEGT. The CDR3 has 14 amino acids. CDR3 DNA sequence: TGTGCCAGCACCCATGCCCGAGGTGGAGACACCATATATTTT. This codes for CASTHARGGDTIYF.

The rearrangement joins TRBV5-1 to TRBJ1-6; D might be TRBD1 (6 bases). CDR1 and CDR2 (germline): SGHRS, YFSETQ. V was clipped by 5 bases and J by 8 bases, with 11 bases between them. CDR3 length: 13 residues. CDR3 DNA sequence: TGCGCCAGCAGACAGGGAGTAGATTCACCCCTCCACTTT. Encoded protein: CASRQGVDSPLHF.

This sequence joins TRBV5-4 and TRBJ2-7; the match to TRBD2 covers 12 bases. Germline CDR1 and CDR2: SGHNT and YYREEE (reference sequence). V dropped 7 bases and J dropped 5; count of bases not matched to a gene: 13. The CDR3 runs to 16 residues. The CDR3 DNA sequence: TGTGCCAGCCTATCCCAACCTAGCGGGGGGGTAGACGAGCAGTACTTC. It encodes CASLSQPSGGVDEQYF.

The table lists this clone with a few counts. This CDR3 is CATRDRANTEAFF. The CDR3 DNA reads as TGTGCCACTCGGGACAGGGCTAACACTGAAGCTTTCTTT. J is TRBJ1-1 and V is TRBV10-3; 9 bases agree with TRBD1. Germline lookup yields CDR1 ENHRY and CDR2 SYGVKD. The length of the CDR3 is 13 residues. V lost 10 bases to trimming and J lost 2 bases; unmatched junction nucleotides: 5.

The V gene is TRBV9, the J gene TRBJ1-5; tentative D call: TRBD1 (5 bases). This CDR3 is 13 amino acids long. Germline V CDR1 and CDR2: SGDLS, YYNGEE. V lost 0 bases and J lost 7, with 8 bases in between. For the CDR3, the DNA is TGTGCCAGCAGCGTAGCTCCAGGGCAGCCCCAGCATTTT. It specifies CASSVAPGQPQHF.

This clone came up a few times. The genes are TRBV18 and TRBJ1-6; 7 bases map to TRBD1. The CDR3 consists of 17 residues. Per the germline V gene, CDR1 is KGHSH and CDR2 is LQKENI. Trimming cost V 2 bases and J 0 bases; bases outside gene matches: 4. The CDR3 DNA follows: TGTGCCAGCTCACCAATACAGGGGAGCTCCTATAATTCACCCCTCCACTTT. Amino acids: CASSPIQGSSYNSPLHF. The complete variable domain, with remaining parts taken from reference TRBV18 and TRBJ1-6, reads NAGVMQNPRHLVRRRGQEARLRCSPMKGHSHVYWYRQLPEEGLKFMVYLQKENIIDESGMPKERFSAEFPKEGPSILRIQQVVRGDSAAYFCASSPIQGSSYNSPLHFGNGTRLTVT.

This chain joins TRBV7-9 and TRBJ2-5; no clear D gene. Between the trimmed V and J ends, which lost 1 base and 5 bases, there was a span of 8 bases. The CDR3 loop spans 13 amino acids. The germline CDR1 and CDR2 sequences are SEHNR and FQNEAQ (reference sequence). As DNA, the CDR3 is TGTGCCAGCAGCTTAGGGCAGTTCGAGACCCAGTACTTC. It yields the protein CASSLGQFETQYF.